A selection of T cell receptor beta chains follows, all from one sample in a study of blood T cell repertoires in COVID-19. Method: immunoSEQ multiplex PCR; TCRdb's copy keeps in-frame clones and lacks some. The data hold around 35,000 clones, with around nine tenths observed a single time. Sequences were obtained from peripheral blood. These receptor sequences come from a human donor in a cohort sampled during active COVID-19. CDR3s leave out the opening cysteine and the closing phenylalanine or tryptophan.

v_gene | CDR3aa
TRBV28 | ASSSSGRTDEQF
TRBV27 | ASSDIRTAYEQY
TRBV5-1 | ASSLGRLAGANEQF
TRBV27 | ASQGAGITGEQY
TRBV6-5 | ASSDSYGYT
TRBV2 | ASSEEIPRKLF
TRBV7-2 | ASGFGVWMAGANVLT
TRBV9 | ASSAGDSGRLAQY
TRBV5-1 | ASSSDRAAQAF
TRBV18 | ASSPLLAGGADTQY
TRBV6-1 | ASSEDSVRVADTQY
TRBV7-9 | ASSLGAERTDTQY
TRBV19 | ASSIGEGPFQAF
TRBV10-2 | ASKPGNGGYT
TRBV19 | ASSMGLAGERQF
TRBV2 | ASSTRQTGELF
TRBV7-8 | ASSLTGQGFYEQY
TRBV29-1 | SVVVQAGVGELF
TRBV19 | ASSMGTGNYGYT
TRBV7-9 | ASSLVDFGAF
TRBV7-2 | ASSPSGLGGTDTQY
TRBV7-6 | ASSLGDRGGAF
TRBV30 | ACRQGVYGYT
TRBV9 | ASSAFDRIYGYT
TRBV6-4 | ASSAQGNTEAF
TRBV28 | ASSLFRQQFDGYT
TRBV19 | ASSMGQVREKLF
TRBV6-2/TRBV6-3 | ASSYTPGQSNQPQH
TRBV18 | ASSPEAGGAETQY
TRBV29-1 | SVEAGETQY
TRBV5-6 | ASRKGQLGANEKLF
TRBV29-1 | SVETPLSNGQY
TRBV7-9 | ASSRLGWTDSYNEQF
TRBV18 | ASSPDRSNSPLH
TRBV7-9 | ASSLTSGGETQY
TRBV5-1 | ASSLWFGQVGEQY
TRBV7-8 | ASSLSGGTYEQY
TRBV18 | ASSRGPIYEQY
TRBV3-1/TRBV3-2 | ASSQKGTSGRKETQY
TRBV4-1 | ASSQGWGGGRNSPLH
TRBV27 | ASSPVRGVSLNEQF
TRBV4-3 | ASSQEKGDTFTYGYT
TRBV12-3/TRBV12-4 | ASGQGALSPLH
TRBV29-1 | SVEDPGRGETQY
TRBV10-2 | ASRELGQTNYGYT
TRBV4-1 | ASSHPDTLFSYEQY
TRBV19 | ASCPAGTGVNSPLH
TRBV4-3 | ASSQGATGSSEQY
TRBV11-2 | ASSSRQGFNYGYT
TRBV9 | ASTQLGGGQETQY